The text below deals with one T cell receptor beta chain. Its antigen is still unknown. The entry originates in a study of cytomegalovirus exposure and HLA in healthy donors. Notes on the study in general: Roughly even sequencing depth across donors was the assumption behind the presence/absence analyses.

The PCR employed 60 Vbeta primers together with 13 Jbeta primers. Sequencing was performed with immunoSEQ multiplex PCR; in TCRdb, only in-frame clones are kept and a portion is missing. The table lists 55,000 to 85,000 clones, with under 4% in the top ten. Although they were nominally healthy when sampled, donors likely had unrecorded immune exposures. Germline CDR1 is DFQATT and CDR2 is SNEGSKA (reference sequence). This CDR3 has 11 amino acids. The sample taken for sequencing was PBMCs. J is TRBJ2-5 and V is TRBV20-1; perhaps TRBD2 as D (6 bases). The origin of this receptor is a female donor in good health and CMV-seropositive. CDR3 bases: TGCAGCCTCGACGGGGGAGAGACCCAGTACTTC. It translates to CSLDGGETQYF.